These T cell receptor beta chains were read from a single sample in a study of blood T cells in healthy people across ages. TCRdb reprocessed the 5' RACE reads via MiXCR and lists one record per CDR3 protein. The data show approximately 2,000,000 distinct CDR3 sequences, roughly 43% seen once. The sample comprised blood. These receptor sequences come from a human donor in good health. The CDR3 runs from the conserved cysteine through the conserved F or W. The D gene is left open where the match is weak. Clone size is stated in some rows and not others, as once, few, many or a class when expanded.

>-|TRBV5-1|-|TRBJ1-1
CASSSIEDTEAFF
TGCGCCAGCAGCTCAATAGAGGACACTGAAGCTTTCTTT
>-|TRBV5-6|once|TRBJ2-7
CASSFAALGYSYEQYF
TGTGCCAGCAGCTTTGCAGCATTGGGGTACTCCTACGAGCAGTACTTC
>-|TRBV24-1|-|TRBJ2-5
CATSDLGGEETQYF
TGTGCCACCAGTGATTTGGGGGGCGAAGAGACCCAGTACTTC
>-|TRBV20-1|few|TRBJ2-3
CSATIADTQYF
TGCAGTGCTACTATAGCGGATACGCAGTATTTT
>-|TRBV5-1|few|TRBJ1-1
CASSLTAGPGNTEAFF
TGCGCCAGCAGCCTCACGGCAGGCCCAGGAAACACTGAAGCTTTCTTT
>TRBD1|TRBV7-9|-|TRBJ1-1
CASSQRRGVNTEAFF
TGTGCCAGCAGCCAGCGCAGGGGGGTGAACACTGAAGCTTTCTTT
>TRBD2|TRBV28|-|TRBJ2-1
CASTRTSRGYNEQFF
TGTGCCAGCACCCGGACTAGCAGGGGCTACAATGAGCAGTTCTTC
>TRBD1|TRBV10-3|-|TRBJ1-5
CAISERGQANQPQHF
TGTGCCATCAGTGAGAGAGGACAGGCCAATCAGCCCCAGCATTTT
>-|TRBV7-2|few|TRBJ1-5
CASSLAGDVHQPQHF
TGTGCCAGCAGCTTAGCCGGAGACGTTCATCAGCCCCAGCATTTT
>-|TRBV7-2|-|TRBJ2-7
CASSLAMDYEQYF
TGTGCCAGCAGCTTAGCTATGGACTACGAGCAGTACTTC
>-|TRBV4-3|-|TRBJ1-5
CASSQERGINQPQHF
TGCGCCAGCAGCCAAGAAAGGGGGATTAATCAGCCCCAGCATTTT
>-|TRBV9|-|TRBJ2-3
CAGSFRTASTDTQYF
TGTGCCGGCAGCTTTCGGACAGCCAGCACAGATACGCAGTATTTT
>-|TRBV7-9|once|TRBJ2-3
CASSYQSAYTQYF
TGTGCCAGCAGCTACCAATCGGCTTATACGCAGTATTTT
>-|TRBV12-3/TRBV12-4|-|TRBJ1-1
CASGGNGNTEAFF
TGTGCCAGCGGAGGTAACGGAAACACTGAAGCTTTCTTT
>-|TRBV7-2|-|TRBJ1-2
CASSFDGGRDGYTF
TGTGCCAGCAGCTTTGACGGGGGGCGGGATGGCTACACCTTC
>TRBD1|TRBV6-4|-|TRBJ2-2
CASSLTGGTTGELFF
TGTGCCAGCAGTTTGACAGGGGGTACCACCGGGGAGCTGTTTTTT
>-|TRBV7-2|few|TRBJ2-7
CASSLGSNRVGYEQYF
TGTGCCAGCAGCTTAGGTTCCAACAGGGTTGGATACGAGCAGTACTTC
>TRBD1|TRBV9|few|TRBJ1-2
CASSVDPGGNYGYTF
TGTGCCAGCAGCGTAGATCCAGGGGGGAACTATGGCTACACCTTC
>-|TRBV9|few|TRBJ2-7
CASSVEDSGYEQYF
TGTGCCAGCAGCGTAGAAGACAGCGGCTACGAGCAGTACTTC
>-|TRBV4-3|-|TRBJ1-4
CASSPALLTGGDEKLFF
TGCGCCAGCAGCCCCGCACTTCTGACAGGAGGGGATGAAAAACTGTTTTTT
>-|TRBV29-1|many|TRBJ1-2
CSVEAAANYGYTF
TGCAGCGTTGAGGCAGCGGCGAACTATGGCTACACCTTC
>TRBD2|TRBV28|few|TRBJ2-3
CASSLRGGGGVDTQYF
TGTGCCAGCAGTTTGCGAGGCGGCGGGGGTGTAGATACGCAGTATTTT
>TRBD1|TRBV29-1|-|TRBJ1-1
CSVEATDRVGSAFF
TGCAGCGTTGAAGCTACGGACAGGGTGGGTAGCGCTTTCTTT
>TRBD1|TRBV7-2|-|TRBJ2-7
CASSLNGQGYIEQYF
TGTGCCAGCAGCCTGAACGGACAGGGCTATATCGAGCAGTACTTC
>TRBD2|TRBV7-3|few|TRBJ2-3
CASSFWAGGTDTQYF
TGTGCCAGCAGCTTCTGGGCGGGGGGGACAGATACGCAGTATTTT
>-|TRBV3-1|-|TRBJ2-3
CAGSQEGWGYSTDTQYF
TGTGCCGGCAGCCAAGAAGGTTGGGGGTATAGCACAGATACGCAGTATTTT
>TRBD1|TRBV5-1|-|TRBJ2-2
CASSWGTDTGELFF
TGCGCCAGCAGCTGGGGGACAGACACCGGGGAGCTGTTTTTT
>-|TRBV12-3/TRBV12-4|-|TRBJ2-7
CASSLTGPVDEQYF
TGTGCCAGCAGTTTAACAGGGCCCGTGGACGAGCAGTACTTC
>-|TRBV7-3|-|TRBJ2-7
CASSLTSDHEQYF
TGTGCCAGCAGCTTAACGTCCGATCACGAGCAGTACTTC
>TRBD2|TRBV19|few|TRBJ2-5
CASSRTGTSGETQYF
TGTGCCAGTAGCCGAACCGGGACTAGCGGAGAGACCCAGTACTTC
>TRBD1|TRBV7-8|few|TRBJ1-2
CASSLAGAGGGYTF
TGTGCCAGCAGCTTAGCCGGGGCAGGGGGTGGCTACACCTTC
>-|TRBV4-1|once|TRBJ2-3
CASSHEGSDMQYF
TGCGCCAGCAGCCACGAGGGGAGTGATATGCAGTATTTT
>-|TRBV7-2|few|TRBJ1-1
CASSLAATEAFF
TGTGCCAGCAGCTTAGCGGCGACTGAAGCTTTCTTT
>TRBD1|TRBV20-1|-|TRBJ1-1
CSALGQQNTEAFF
TGCAGTGCCCTGGGACAGCAGAACACTGAAGCTTTCTTT
>-|TRBV20-1|few|TRBJ2-7
CAMRRSSYEQYF
TGCGCCATGCGGCGGAGCTCCTACGAGCAGTACTTC
>-|TRBV28|-|TRBJ2-5
CASLTDGETQYF
TGTGCCAGCCTTACCGATGGGGAGACCCAGTACTTC
>-|TRBV7-9|many|TRBJ1-1
CASSRQTNTEAFF
TGTGCCAGCAGCCGTCAGACCAACACTGAAGCTTTCTTT
>-|TRBV29-1|-|TRBJ2-5
CSGVWAGETQYF
TGCAGCGGTGTCTGGGCGGGGGAGACCCAGTACTTC
>-|TRBV28|-|TRBJ1-1
CARDSAKRYTEAFF
TGTGCCAGGGACTCTGCGAAACGGTACACTGAAGCTTTCTTT
>-|TRBV4-3|few|TRBJ2-2
CASSVSVTGELFF
TGCGCCAGCAGTGTATCGGTCACCGGGGAGCTGTTTTTT
>TRBD1|TRBV2|-|TRBJ1-4
CASSARTGRNEKLFF
TGTGCCAGCAGTGCCAGGACAGGGAGAAATGAAAAACTGTTTTTT
>-|TRBV7-3|-|TRBJ2-5
CASSPQWAQESQYF
TGTGCCAGCAGCCCCCAGTGGGCCCAAGAGTCCCAGTACTTC
>TRBD1|TRBV20-1|many|TRBJ2-7
CSASDRGHHGYEQYF
TGCAGTGCTTCGGACAGGGGGCATCACGGTTACGAGCAGTACTTC
>TRBD1|TRBV7-2|few|TRBJ2-7
CASSVTGTGWEQYF
TGTGCCAGCAGCGTCACCGGGACAGGGTGGGAGCAGTACTTC
>-|TRBV6-5|many|TRBJ2-5
CASSYSRGETQYF
TGTGCCAGCAGTTACTCCCGGGGGGAGACCCAGTACTTC
>TRBD1|TRBV2|-|TRBJ2-7
CASGIWGQVSEQYF
TGTGCCAGCGGGATATGGGGACAGGTATCCGAGCAGTACTTC
>-|TRBV7-2|-|TRBJ1-4
CASSARVGEKLFF
TGTGCCAGCAGCGCCAGGGTGGGGGAAAAACTGTTTTTT
>-|TRBV5-1|few|TRBJ2-1
CASSPPTGGSYNEQFF
TGCGCCAGCAGTCCCCCGACAGGCGGCTCCTACAATGAGCAGTTCTTC
>TRBD2|TRBV20-1|few|TRBJ2-1
CSASSLAGGPGEQFF
TGCAGTGCTAGTTCTCTAGCGGGGGGGCCGGGTGAGCAGTTCTTC
>TRBD1|TRBV5-1|-|TRBJ2-7
CASSLRGQGNHEQYF
TGCGCCAGCAGCTTGCGGGGACAGGGTAACCACGAGCAGTACTTC
>-|TRBV20-1|-|TRBJ1-1
CSAEPRMNTEAFF
TGCAGTGCTGAGCCCCGCATGAACACTGAAGCTTTCTTT
>TRBD1|TRBV12-3/TRBV12-4|-|TRBJ1-1
CASSPHSSDPWTGRAFF
TGTGCCAGCAGTCCCCACTCTTCCGACCCCTGGACAGGGCGAGCTTTCTTT
>-|TRBV15|once|TRBJ1-2
CATTTSALGNYGYTF
TGTGCCACCACAACAAGCGCGCTAGGGAACTATGGCTACACCTTC
>-|TRBV15|few|TRBJ2-1
CATSRDGNVRGSYNEQFF
TGTGCCACCAGCAGAGATGGGAACGTTAGGGGCTCCTACAATGAGCAGTTCTTC